The T cell receptor (beta chain) described here comes from a study of Ad26.COV2.S vaccination and SARS-CoV-2 variants. Treatment noted: roughly 19 received Ad26.COV2.S at low or high dose, single or two shots; several received placebo; per-sample allocation not given. The study sampled participants on day 63 after the first vaccine or placebo injection. Comment on this clone: The same CDR3 also results from other DNA sequences found in this sample.

Method: immunoSEQ multiplex PCR; TCRdb's copy keeps in-frame clones and lacks some. The repertoire includes around 300,000 clones, 85% to 90% of them detected once, and over 5% sits in the top ten. The sequence was collected from a person between 18 and 60 years old who received the Ad26.COV2.S COVID-19 vaccine or a placebo. The sequences come from peripheral blood, collected in a trial of Ad26.COV2.S vaccine versus placebo.

CDR3 sequence: CASSIGGNEQFF. The DNA of the CDR3 is TGTGCCAGTAGTATAGGGGGAAATGAGCAGTTCTTC. The chain combines TRBV19 with TRBJ2-1; no reliable D call. The V end was cut by 1 base, the J end by 7 bases, with 5 bases between. Germline V gives CDR1 LNHDA, CDR2 SQIVND (reference sequence). The length of the CDR3 is 12 residues.